This is a list of T cell receptor beta chains from one sample in a study of shared clonotypes between healthy human individuals. Produced via immunoSEQ multiplex PCR; TCRdb's table is partial and in-frame only. The data show 850,000 to 1,100,000 clones, 70% to 80% seen once. The sample was memory CD4+ T cells from PBMCs. The receptors were sampled from a man between 18 and 35 years old in good health. Some clones in this sample may be carry-over from other donors' samples. Both conserved end residues are part of each CDR3. D genes are given only for firm matches. For some rows the clone size is stated as once, few or many, or as a class when expanded; others skip it.

j_call,d_call,v_call,clone_size,cdr3_nt,cdr3_aa
TRBJ1-1,NA,TRBV2,NA,TGTGCCAGCGGGACCCACGCAGGGGTCACTGAAGCTTTCTTT,CASGTHAGVTEAFF
TRBJ2-1,NA,TRBV28,NA,TGTGCCAGCAGTTTCGAGCGATCCTCCTACAATGAGCAGTTCTTC,CASSFERSSYNEQFF
TRBJ1-1,NA,TRBV18,few,TGTGCCAGCTCACCGAGGCAGCTAGACACTGAAGCTTTCTTT,CASSPRQLDTEAFF
TRBJ2-1,NA,TRBV5-1,few,TGCGCCAGCAGCGCGGACGGGTACAATGAGCAGTTCTTC,CASSADGYNEQFF
TRBJ2-7,TRBD2,TRBV5-1,NA,TGCGCCAGCAGCTTCTCGCTAGCGGGAGGTCTTAATAAGGGTAGCTACGAGCAGTACTTC,CASSFSLAGGLNKGSYEQYF
TRBJ2-7,NA,TRBV5-1,NA,TGCGCCAGCAGCTTGGCCGGTACTGACGAGCAGTACTTC,CASSLAGTDEQYF
TRBJ2-1,TRBD1,TRBV5-1,once,TGCGCCAGCAGCCCAGCCGGGACAGGGTACAATGAGCAGTTCTTC,CASSPAGTGYNEQFF
TRBJ2-1,TRBD2,TRBV14,NA,TGTGCCAGCAGCCAGTCATGGACTAGCGGTTTCACCCCATCCTACAATGAGCAGTTCTTC,CASSQSWTSGFTPSYNEQFF
TRBJ2-3,NA,TRBV6-5,NA,TGTGCCAGCAGTTACAGGGCGGGACCGGCGATAGATACGCAGTATTTT,CASSYRAGPAIDTQYF
TRBJ2-4,TRBD1,TRBV28,NA,TGTGCCAGCAGTCTGGACAGGGACCATCAAAACATTCAGTACTTC,CASSLDRDHQNIQYF
TRBJ2-7,NA,TRBV6-5,NA,TGTGCCAGCAGTAACGGCGGGGAGCAGTACTTC,CASSNGGEQYF
TRBJ2-2,NA,TRBV6-4,once,TGTGCCAGCAGTGACCCCAGGGAGAACGGGGAGCTGTTTTTT,CASSDPRENGELFF
TRBJ2-3,NA,TRBV4-1,NA,TGCGCCAGCAGCCAAGGACAGTATGGGGGAGATACGCAGTATTTT,CASSQGQYGGDTQYF
TRBJ1-4,NA,TRBV19,NA,TGTGCCACTGGACGGACAACTAATGAAAAACTGTTTTTT,CATGRTTNEKLFF
TRBJ2-2,NA,TRBV29-1,NA,TGCAGCGCCGCCGGGACTCTTAACACCGGGGAGCTGTTTTTT,CSAAGTLNTGELFF
TRBJ1-3,NA,TRBV4-1,NA,TGCGCCAGCAGCCAAGATCCCACCTCTGGAAACACCATATATTTT,CASSQDPTSGNTIYF
TRBJ2-7,NA,TRBV5-4,few,TGTGCCAGCAGCCTAAAGGGGGCGGGAGGGGACAGGGAGCAGTACTTC,CASSLKGAGGDREQYF
TRBJ2-4,TRBD2,TRBV5-5,NA,TGTGCCAGCAGCTTGGCCGGGACTAGTCCGTACTTC,CASSLAGTSPYF
TRBJ2-7,NA,TRBV18,NA,TGTGCCAGCTCAAAGACGGGGAGCTCCTACGAGCAGTACTTC,CASSKTGSSYEQYF
TRBJ1-2,NA,TRBV7-8,NA,TGTGCCAGCAGCTCCCGGGGCAACTATGGCTACACCTTC,CASSSRGNYGYTF
TRBJ1-3,NA,TRBV5-1,once,TGCGCCAGCAGCTCCACAGGCTCTGGAAACACCATATATTTT,CASSSTGSGNTIYF
TRBJ2-7,NA,TRBV4-3,NA,TGCGCCAGCAGCCAAGGCCGGGACTCCATCTACGAGCAGTACTTC,CASSQGRDSIYEQYF
TRBJ1-5,NA,TRBV25-1,NA,TGTGCCACCCAGGACGGGGGTTTCAATCAGCCCCAGCATTTT,CATQDGGFNQPQHF
TRBJ1-2,NA,TRBV15,once,TGTGCCACCAGCAGAGGGGGTTTTAACTATGGCTACACCTTC,CATSRGGFNYGYTF
TRBJ1-1,NA,TRBV18,NA,TGTGCCAGCTCACCCAAGACAGTCAACACTGAAGCTTTCTTT,CASSPKTVNTEAFF
TRBJ2-1,NA,TRBV28,once,TGTGCCAGCAGTTTCCGACAGGAGCAGTTCTTC,CASSFRQEQFF
TRBJ1-3,NA,TRBV10-2,NA,TGCGCCAGCAGTGAGGATTGGGGCCGACACCCCATATATTTT,CASSEDWGRHPIYF
TRBJ2-1,TRBD2,TRBV4-1,NA,TGCGCCAGCAGCCAAGTGGGAACTAGCGGGAGGAATGAGCAGTTCTTC,CASSQVGTSGRNEQFF
TRBJ1-1,TRBD1,TRBV28,NA,TGTGCCAGCAGTCGGCCGGGACAGGGGAAGAACACTGAAGCTTTCTTT,CASSRPGQGKNTEAFF
TRBJ1-5,TRBD1,TRBV19,few,TGTGCCAGTATTGGCGGGACAGGGTATCAGCCCCAGCATTTT,CASIGGTGYQPQHF
TRBJ2-7,TRBD1,TRBV6-5,NA,TGTGCCAGCAGATCCGGGACAGCCTACGAGCAGTACTTC,CASRSGTAYEQYF
TRBJ1-2,NA,TRBV20-1,NA,TGCAGTGCCACATATGGCTACACCTTC,CSATYGYTF
TRBJ2-3,NA,TRBV28,NA,TGTGCCAGCAGCTACGCGAACTCCCCCCGGTCGGATACGCAGTATTTT,CASSYANSPRSDTQYF
TRBJ2-7,NA,TRBV5-4,NA,TGTGCCAGCAGCTTGGCCGGGACAACTACCTACGAGCAGTACTTC,CASSLAGTTTYEQYF
TRBJ1-2,TRBD1,TRBV2,NA,TGTGCCAGCAGTCAAATTACAGGGGGCTATGGCTACACCTTC,CASSQITGGYGYTF
TRBJ2-1,NA,TRBV6-1,NA,TGTGCCAGCAGTGAGAGCTCTTACAATGAGCAGTTCTTC,CASSESSYNEQFF
TRBJ1-1,TRBD1,TRBV18,NA,TGTGCCAGCTCACCACCACAGGGGGCAGGGTACACTGAAGCTTTCTTT,CASSPPQGAGYTEAFF
TRBJ1-1,NA,TRBV20-1,NA,TGCAGTGCTACTTGGGACACTGAAGCTTTCTTT,CSATWDTEAFF
TRBJ2-3,NA,TRBV9,NA,TGTGCCAGCAGCGTCGAAGCGGCCACAGATACGCAGTATTTT,CASSVEAATDTQYF
TRBJ2-7,TRBD1,TRBV10-3,NA,TGTGCCATCAGTGAAGGGGACAGGGGTTCCTACGAGCAGTACTTC,CAISEGDRGSYEQYF
TRBJ2-1,TRBD2,TRBV27,NA,TGTGCCAGCAGTTCGCTAGCGGGAGGGGTTGGGCAGTTCTTC,CASSSLAGGVGQFF
TRBJ2-5,TRBD2,TRBV29-1,NA,TGCAGCGTCTCGCCCGGGACTAGCGTGGATGGGTATGGAGAGACCCAGTACTTC,CSVSPGTSVDGYGETQYF
TRBJ2-2,NA,TRBV11-2,few,TGTGCCAGCAGCTTAGCGGTCGGGGAGCTGTTTTTT,CASSLAVGELFF
TRBJ1-4,TRBD1,TRBV18,NA,TGTGCCAGCTCATCCACGACCGGACAGGGTGGGGAAAAACTGTTTTTT,CASSSTTGQGGEKLFF
TRBJ1-5,TRBD1,TRBV5-6,NA,TGTGCCAGCAGCTTATACCGGGACAGAAATCAGCCCCAGCATTTT,CASSLYRDRNQPQHF
TRBJ2-5,TRBD1,TRBV2,NA,TGTGCCAGCACCCGGGACAGTCAAGAGACCCAGTACTTC,CASTRDSQETQYF
TRBJ1-2,TRBD1,TRBV28,NA,TGTGCCAGCAGGAAGCCGGGACAGGGTAATGGCTACACCTTC,CASRKPGQGNGYTF
TRBJ2-7,NA,TRBV6-5,NA,TGTGCCAGCAGCTTAGTTGGGGGGCGCATGTACTTC,CASSLVGGRMYF
TRBJ2-7,TRBD2,TRBV7-2,NA,TGTGCCAGCAGCTTAGAAGGCGGGAGGCGAAACGAGCAGTACTTC,CASSLEGGRRNEQYF
TRBJ1-2,TRBD1,TRBV28,NA,TGTGCCAGCAGTCTTCCATGGACAGGGGGCTATGGCTACACCTTC,CASSLPWTGGYGYTF
TRBJ1-1,NA,TRBV30,NA,TGTGCCTGGAAGGGTGATGGCACTGAAGCTTTCTTT,CAWKGDGTEAFF
TRBJ2-3,NA,TRBV4-2,NA,TGTGCCAGCAGCCCCACGGGGAGACCAGATACGCAGTATTTT,CASSPTGRPDTQYF
TRBJ2-5,TRBD2,TRBV4-1,NA,TGCGCCAGCAGCCAAGAACCGACTAGCTTGGAGACCCAGTACTTC,CASSQEPTSLETQYF
TRBJ1-5,NA,TRBV30,NA,TGTGCCTGGAGTGTACTGGGTCTGGGTAATCAGCCCCAGCATTTT,CAWSVLGLGNQPQHF